This TCR beta chain was sequenced in a study of T cell responses to AZD1222 COVID-19 vaccine. Study background: Second-dose groups at about 4 or about 12 weeks were pooled.

Note on this clone: Its matching antigen is unknown.

Overall study findings and caveats: Scientists sampled the repertoires only once the peak T cell response had passed. Vaccine-related CD4 TCRs covered spike, predominating at 160-218 and 743-854. Donors were chiefly white British, with a greater number of females, and clonal diversity was perhaps underestimated.

Trimming at V came to 6 bases and at J to 0 bases, leaving 12 bases not matched to a gene. The CDR3 has 18 residues. The germline V gene has CDR1 SGHRS and CDR2 YFSETQ. Measured with immunoSEQ multiplex PCR; TCRdb has only the in-frame clones, and not every one. The sample shows more than 100,000 clones, under 90% of them seen only once. The clonotype was recovered from an adult in good health. The starting material was peripheral blood, obtained on day 0 of AZD1222 vaccination. The V gene is TRBV5-1, the J gene TRBJ2-1; the match to TRBD2 covers 10 bases. CDR3 DNA sequence: TGCGCCAGCACCCCATTAGCGGGAGGCTCCAGCTCCTACAATGAGCAGTTCTTC. Its translation is CASTPLAGGSSSYNEQFF.